The 25 T cell receptor beta chains below come from one sample, sequenced in a study of human T cells and chemical hapten exposure (dated by TCRdb to 2020 to 2023). Reading the label with the study, this specimen's time point is: patch test 2, 6 weeks after DPC sensitization. What this sample's treatment or condition label stands for: therapeutic diphenylcyclopropenone sensitization with weekly scalp DPC. The method was RACE. Sequencing was carried out with a NextSeq 500. In TCRdb, the public reads were trimmed at Q25 with fastp and aligned with MiXCR, with productive beta chains retained. Duplicate CDR3 protein sequences are folded into a single record with the most common DNA and genes. The sample profile shows about 40,000 distinct CDR3 sequences; about 3.5% of them were found once. Clones ranked in the top ten supply more than 6.5% of the sample. Specimen: whole blood, collected in connection with sensitization to the hapten diphenylcyclopropenone (DPC). These receptors all come from a man aged 35-49 years with alopecia areata. Some clones in this sample may be carry-over from other donors' samples.

This clonotype has a handful of counts. The chain recombines TRBV20-1 with TRBJ1-5; possibly TRBD1 for D (5 bases). Trimming stripped 0 bases from V and 6 bases from J, with 12 bases between. Looked up from germline, CDR1 is DFQATT and CDR2 is SNEGSKA (reference sequence). The CDR3 extends over 14 amino acids. DNA for the CDR3: TGCAGTGCTAGAGATCCCAGGGATAGTCAGCCCCAGCATTTT. It yields the protein CSARDPRDSQPQHF.

This clonotype has ten or more counts. This rearrangement joins TRBV28 to TRBJ1-3; a possible D gene is TRBD1 (6 bases). Germline lookup yields CDR1 MDHEN and CDR2 SYDVKM. Trimming removed 1 base at V and 7 bases at J, with 11 bases between. The CDR3 contains 14 residues. Here the CDR3 DNA reads TGTGCCAGCAGTTTATTAACAGGGAAGAACACCATATATTTT. This sequence encodes CASSLLTGKNTIYF.

This clonotype was counted at least ten times. In nucleotides, the CDR3 is TGCAGTGCTAGAGTCCCTTGGACAGACCCCAATCAGCCCCAGCATTTT. Its protein product is CSARVPWTDPNQPQHF. V usage is TRBV20-1 and J usage is TRBJ1-5; TRBD1 is a possible D gene (6 bases). Trimming took off 1 base at V and 3 bases at J, with 16 bases between the two ends. The germline V gene has CDR1 DFQATT and CDR2 SNEGSKA (reference sequence). CDR3 length: 16 residues.

This clonotype came up many times. This rearrangement joins TRBV5-1 to TRBJ2-3; TRBD1 might be the D (6 bases). The CDR3 has 15 residues. Germline assignment: CDR1 SGHRS and CDR2 YFSETQ. The V gene lost 2 bases and the J gene lost 0 bases, with 10 bases spanning the gap. CDR3 DNA: TGCGCCAGCAGCTTACAGGGCGCGAGCACAGATACGCAGTATTTT. It codes for CASSLQGASTDTQYF.

This clonotype has at least ten counts. V is TRBV12-3 or TRBV12-4 and J is TRBJ2-7; 10 nucleotides match TRBD1. V was clipped by 6 bases and J by 7 bases; unmatched bases: 9. The CDR3 runs to 14 residues. The CDR3 here is CASSSGQGRGEQYF. Here the CDR3 DNA reads TGTGCCAGCAGCTCGGGACAGGGGCGGGGGGAGCAGTACTTC.

This clonotype was observed at least ten times. The chain links TRBV19 to TRBJ2-1; 9 nucleotides line up with TRBD2. From germline, CDR1 is LNHDA and CDR2 SQIVND (reference sequence). The CDR3 runs 14 residues. V lost 5 bases and J lost 9; bases outside the gene matches: 8. This CDR3 reads CASSDQREVGEQFF. In DNA form, the CDR3 reads TGTGCCAGTAGTGATCAGCGGGAGGTGGGTGAGCAGTTCTTC.

This clonotype appeared many times. The chain uses TRBV28 and TRBJ1-5; D is possibly TRBD1 (5 bases). From germline, CDR1 is MDHEN and CDR2 SYDVKM. Trimming removed 6 bases at V and 6 bases at J, with 9 bases between. This CDR3 is 12 amino acids long. In nucleotides, the CDR3 is TGTGCCAGCAGCCCAGGGATTCAGCCCCAGCATTTT. Translated: CASSPGIQPQHF.

There are many counts of this clonotype. This sequence joins TRBV5-4 and TRBJ2-6; D is ambiguous. CDR3 length: 13 amino acids. Trimming left V 1 base short and J 4 bases short, with 3 bases between. Germline V gene sequence: CDR1 SGHNT, CDR2 YYREEE (reference sequence). CDR3 residues: CASSLSGANVLTF. The CDR3 DNA reads as TGTGCCAGCAGCTTGTCAGGGGCCAACGTCCTGACTTTC.

In its sample, this clonotype was seen a few times. The V and J genes are TRBV6-5 and TRBJ1-6, with TRBD1 as a possible D gene (5 bases). Trimming stripped 2 bases from V and 6 bases from J, with 11 bases between. Looked up from germline, CDR1 is MNHEY and CDR2 is SVGAGI. The CDR3 spans 15 residues. The CDR3 region has the DNA TGTGCCAGCAGTTACGGGGGAACCTCTAATTCACCCCTCCACTTT. Protein: CASSYGGTSNSPLHF.

The table lists this clonotype with many counts. The gene calls are TRBV2 and TRBJ1-5; 9 bases map to TRBD1. Per germline, CDR1 SNHLY and CDR2 FYNNEI. The CDR3 extends over 14 amino acids. The trim removed 4 bases at V and 4 bases at J, leaving 2 bases unmatched. The CDR3 nucleotides read TGTGCCAGCAGTGCGACAGGGGGTAATCAGCCCCAGCATTTT. Its translation: CASSATGGNQPQHF. The entire variable domain, with the rest obtained from reference TRBV2 and TRBJ1-5, is as follows: EPEVTQTPSHQVTQMGQEVILRCVPISNHLYFYWYRQILGQKVEFLVSFYNNEISEKSEIFDDQFSVERPDGSNFTLKIRSTKLEDSAMYFCASSATGGNQPQHFGDGTRLSIL.

In this sample, this clonotype turned up many times. The chain is built from TRBV14 and TRBJ1-1, with D possibly matching TRBD1 (6 bases). V was cut by 4 bases and J by 2 bases, with 8 bases left in between. This CDR3 comprises 13 residues. The germline CDR1 and CDR2 sequences are SGHDN and FVKESK. The CDR3 sequence: CASSRTVNTEAFF. The CDR3 nucleotides are TGTGCCAGCAGCCGGACAGTTAACACTGAAGCTTTCTTT. Complete variable domain (other parts from reference TRBV14 and TRBJ1-1): EAGVTQFPSHSVIEKGQTVTLRCDPISGHDNLYWYRRVMGKEIKFLLHFVKESKQDESGMPNNRFLAERTGGTYSTLKVQPAELEDSGVYFCASSRTVNTEAFFGQGTRLTVV.

This clonotype was seen many times. This chain joins TRBV5-1 and TRBJ2-2; possible D gene TRBD1, 6 bases. This CDR3 is built from 15 residues. The germline gives CDR1 SGHRS, CDR2 YFSETQ. Trimming pared 2 bases from V and 1 base from J, leaving 9 bases between. The CDR3 is CASSLWDKNTGELFF. The DNA of the CDR3 is TGCGCCAGCAGCTTATGGGACAAGAACACCGGGGAGCTGTTTTTT.

Many counts were recorded for this clonotype. The genes are TRBV28 and TRBJ2-7; 7 nucleotides align to TRBD1. The V gene end was trimmed by 6 bases and the J gene end by 5 bases; junction bases not matched to a gene: 16. Per germline, CDR1 MDHEN and CDR2 SYDVKM. CDR3 size: 16 residues. The CDR3 region has the DNA TGTGCCAGCAGCCCTCCGAACGAACAGGGGATACACGAGCAGTACTTC. Amino acid sequence: CASSPPNEQGIHEQYF.

This clonotype was counted many times. The chain recombines TRBV6-2 or TRBV6-3 with TRBJ2-1; D is perhaps TRBD1 (6 bases). Per the germline V gene, CDR1 is MNHEY and CDR2 is SVGEGT. The CDR3 loop spans 14 amino acids. The V and J ends lost 5 bases and 7 bases respectively, with 15 bases between them. For the CDR3, the DNA is TGTGCCAGCAGTCGAGAACAGGGTCGGAATGAGCAGTTCTTC. Protein: CASSREQGRNEQFF.

This clonotype was found many times. The V call is TRBV7-6, the J call TRBJ2-7; 11 nucleotides line up with TRBD2. The germline V gene has CDR1 SGHVS and CDR2 FNYEAQ. The CDR3 runs to 16 residues. The junction had 8 bases not matched to a gene; V was cut back by 5 bases and J by 2 bases. The CDR3 DNA is TGTGCCAGCAGCCCCGGAACTAGCGGGAGTGCCTACGAGCAGTACTTC. Translation: CASSPGTSGSAYEQYF.

This clonotype was found a few times. The chain links TRBV10-3 to TRBJ2-7, with 8 bases lining up with TRBD1. CDR1 ENHRY and CDR2 SYGVKD come from the germline V gene. The J segment lost 6 bases and the V segment lost 4 bases, leaving 5 bases of the junction unmatched. This CDR3 has 13 residues. The CDR3 DNA is TGTGCCATCAGTGGGCTCCAGGGGGCCGAGCAGTACTTC. Protein: CAISGLQGAEQYF.

This clonotype was seen ten or more times. The chain links TRBV7-2 to TRBJ2-2; D call uncertain. V lost 3 bases, J lost 2 bases, and 16 bases lay in between. There are 17 residues in the CDR3. Germline V gives CDR1 SGHTA, CDR2 FQGNSA. Written as DNA, the CDR3 is TGTGCCAGCAGCTTTGATCAGAGATGGGGAAACACCGGGGAGCTGTTTTTT. Its protein is CASSFDQRWGNTGELFF.

This clonotype was seen at least ten times. This chain links TRBV6-2 or TRBV6-3 with TRBJ1-2; possibly TRBD1 for D (6 bases). Trimming shortened V by 8 bases and J by 12 bases, and 22 bases separated the two germline ends. Per the germline V gene, CDR1 is MNHEY and CDR2 is SVGEGT. This CDR3 is built from 13 residues. CDR3 nucleotide sequence: TGTGCCAGCCCCCCCCCCGCGGGACAACAAAACACCTTC. Translation gives CASPPPAGQQNTF.

This clonotype was found many times. The chain couples TRBV2 to TRBJ1-5; D remains unclear. Per germline, CDR1 SNHLY and CDR2 FYNNEI. This CDR3 has 14 residues. Trimming took 4 bases from V and 1 from J, leaving 8 bases between them. CDR3 region: CASSGLTSNQPQHF. The DNA of the CDR3 is TGTGCCAGCAGTGGACTCACCAGCAATCAGCCCCAGCATTTT.

This clonotype was observed at least ten times. V gene TRBV9 combines with J gene TRBJ2-7; no clear D gene. The V gene lost 4 bases and the J gene lost 6 bases, with 14 bases spanning the gap. The CDR3 runs to 13 residues. CDR1 and CDR2 from the germline V gene are SGDLS and YYNGEE. The CDR3 coding sequence is TGTGCCAGCAGCCCCGGACCCACGACCGAGCAGTACTTC. It encodes CASSPGPTTEQYF.

This clonotype was found many times. V usage is TRBV7-9 and J usage is TRBJ2-4; no clear D gene. Trimming shortened V by 4 bases and J by 3 bases, and 13 bases separated the two germline ends. CDR1 SEHNR and CDR2 FQNEAQ come from the germline V gene (reference sequence). The CDR3 covers 15 residues. The CDR3 DNA reads TGTGCCAGCAGCTCCACGCCGGAAGACAAAAACATTCAGTACTTC. Its protein is CASSSTPEDKNIQYF.

This clonotype was counted at least ten times. This chain connects TRBV3-1 to TRBJ2-7; D not resolved. CDR1 LGHDT and CDR2 YNNKEL come from the germline V gene (reference sequence). This CDR3 is 13 amino acids long. The V gene lost 0 bases and the J gene lost 6 bases, with 9 bases spanning the gap. CDR3 bases: TGTGCCAGCAGCCAAGACCTGCTGGGCGAGCAGTACTTC. Its translation: CASSQDLLGEQYF.

The chain's CDR3 is CASSEALDPTETQYF. The CDR3 DNA reads as TGTGCCAGCAGTGAAGCGCTTGACCCAACGGAGACCCAGTACTTC. This chain links TRBV2 with TRBJ2-5; D gene ambiguous. CDR3 size: 15 residues. The germline V gene has CDR1 SNHLY and CDR2 FYNNEI. V was pared by 0 bases and J by 5 bases, with 13 bases between.

The sample holds many counts of this clonotype. V gene TRBV18 combines with J gene TRBJ2-1, with 7 bases that match TRBD2. The CDR3 is made up of 15 amino acids. With V trimmed by 0 bases and J by 2 bases, 1 base remained unmatched. The V gene's germline CDR1 is KGHSH and CDR2 LQKENI. CDR3 nucleotides: TGTGCCAGCTCACCACCAGGACTAGCCTACAATGAGCAGTTCTTC. Translating gives CASSPPGLAYNEQFF.

This clonotype was detected many times. This chain joins TRBV7-2 and TRBJ2-5; 9 bases are a match to TRBD1. V lost 0 bases and J lost 5; bases outside the gene matches: 1. From germline, CDR1 is SGHTA and CDR2 FQGNSA. The CDR3 covers 14 residues. CDR3 region: CASSLAGQGETQYF. DNA for the CDR3: TGTGCCAGCAGCTTAGCGGGACAGGGTGAGACCCAGTACTTC.